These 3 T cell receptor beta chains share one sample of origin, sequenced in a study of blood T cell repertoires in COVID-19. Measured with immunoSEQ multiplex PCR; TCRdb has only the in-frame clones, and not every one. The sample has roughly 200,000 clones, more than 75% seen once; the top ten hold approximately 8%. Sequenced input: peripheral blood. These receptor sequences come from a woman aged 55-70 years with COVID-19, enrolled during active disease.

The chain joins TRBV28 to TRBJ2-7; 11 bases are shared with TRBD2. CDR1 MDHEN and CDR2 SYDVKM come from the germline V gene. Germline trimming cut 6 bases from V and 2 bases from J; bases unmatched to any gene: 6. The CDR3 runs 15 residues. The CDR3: CASRSSGRVAYEQYF. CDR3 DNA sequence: TGTGCCAGCAGGAGTAGCGGGAGGGTGGCCTACGAGCAGTACTTC.

The chain's CDR3 is CASSVGRVNYGYTF. DNA of the CDR3: TGTGCCAGCAGCGTAGGCAGGGTGAACTATGGCTACACCTTC. The chain couples TRBV9 to TRBJ1-2; D may be TRBD1 (5 bases). Germline-derived CDR1 and CDR2 are SGDLS and YYNGEE. This CDR3 is built from 14 residues. Trimming stripped 0 bases from V and 2 bases from J, with 8 bases between.

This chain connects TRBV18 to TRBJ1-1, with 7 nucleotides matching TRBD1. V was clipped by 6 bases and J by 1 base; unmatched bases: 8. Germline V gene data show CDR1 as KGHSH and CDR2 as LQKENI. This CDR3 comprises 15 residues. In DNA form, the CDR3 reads TGTGCCAGCTCGGACTACAACAGGGGGAACACTGAAGCTTTCTTT. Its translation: CASSDYNRGNTEAFF. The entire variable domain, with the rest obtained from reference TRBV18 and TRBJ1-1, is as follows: NAGVMQNPRHLVRRRGQEARLRCSPMKGHSHVYWYRQLPEEGLKFMVYLQKENIIDESGMPKERFSAEFPKEGPSILRIQQVVRGDSAAYFCASSDYNRGNTEAFFGQGTRLTVV.